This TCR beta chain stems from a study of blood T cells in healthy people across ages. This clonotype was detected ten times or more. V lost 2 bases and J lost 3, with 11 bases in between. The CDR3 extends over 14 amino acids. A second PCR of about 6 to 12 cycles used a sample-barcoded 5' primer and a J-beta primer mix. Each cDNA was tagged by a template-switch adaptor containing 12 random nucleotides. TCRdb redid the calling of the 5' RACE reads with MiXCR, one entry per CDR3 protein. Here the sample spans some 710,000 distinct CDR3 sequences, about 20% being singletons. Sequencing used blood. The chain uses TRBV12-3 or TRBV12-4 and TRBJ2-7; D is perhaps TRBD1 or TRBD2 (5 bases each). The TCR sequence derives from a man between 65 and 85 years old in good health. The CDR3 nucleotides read TGTGCCAGCAGTTTAAGGGACCGTATCTACGAGCAGTACTTC. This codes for CASSLRDRIYEQYF.